The rows below give T cell receptor beta chains drawn from one sample of a study of blood T cell repertoires in COVID-19. Here immunoSEQ multiplex PCR was the method, and the copy in TCRdb shows in-frame clones only, minus some. This sample has some 80,000 clones, with around 84% found just once. Sequencing input: peripheral blood. The receptors stem from a man aged 50-59 years with acute or convalescent COVID-19. CDR3s include the opening cysteine and the closing phenylalanine or tryptophan. The order of the fields is CDR3 DNA, CDR3 protein, J gene, D gene, V gene, clone size. The D gene is left open where the match is weak. A clone size is listed for some rows: how often the clone was seen (once, few, many), or a class if it is expanded.

CDR3 DNA: TGTGCCAGCAGTTGGGGACAGGGCTACGAGCAGTACTTC; CDR3 protein: CASSWGQGYEQYF; J gene: TRBJ2-7; D gene: TRBD1; V gene: TRBV12-3/TRBV12-4; clone size: once
CDR3 DNA: TGTGCCAGCAGCCCCCTTAGGATACAGGTGGCGCGTAGCAATCAGCCCCAGCATTTT; CDR3 protein: CASSPLRIQVARSNQPQHF; J gene: TRBJ1-5; D gene: NA; V gene: TRBV7-8; clone size: NA
CDR3 DNA: TGCAGCGTTGTAGACTCCCAAACGGGGGAGACCCAGTACTTC; CDR3 protein: CSVVDSQTGETQYF; J gene: TRBJ2-5; D gene: NA; V gene: TRBV29-1; clone size: NA
CDR3 DNA: TGTGCCAGCTACAATGTAGCGGGGGGCCACAATGAGCAGTTCTTC; CDR3 protein: CASYNVAGGHNEQFF; J gene: TRBJ2-1; D gene: TRBD2; V gene: TRBV18; clone size: NA
CDR3 DNA: TGTGCCAGCAGCTACCTAGCGGGAGTATTAAGTGACGAGCAGTACTTC; CDR3 protein: CASSYLAGVLSDEQYF; J gene: TRBJ2-7; D gene: TRBD2; V gene: TRBV7-9; clone size: NA
CDR3 DNA: TGTGCCATCAGTGAGTCGGGACAGCATAATTCACCCCTCCACTTT; CDR3 protein: CAISESGQHNSPLHF; J gene: TRBJ1-6; D gene: TRBD1; V gene: TRBV10-3; clone size: NA
CDR3 DNA: TGCGCCAGCAGCTTGAGTGGAGATGGCTACACCTTC; CDR3 protein: CASSLSGDGYTF; J gene: TRBJ1-2; D gene: NA; V gene: TRBV5-1; clone size: NA
CDR3 DNA: TGTGCCAGCAGCTTTGACAGGGGCGCAGATACGCAGTATTTT; CDR3 protein: CASSFDRGADTQYF; J gene: TRBJ2-3; D gene: TRBD1; V gene: TRBV7-6; clone size: NA
CDR3 DNA: TGTGCCAGCAGCCCAACAGGGTACACCGGGGAGCTGTTTTTT; CDR3 protein: CASSPTGYTGELFF; J gene: TRBJ2-2; D gene: NA; V gene: TRBV3-1/TRBV3-2; clone size: NA
CDR3 DNA: TGTGCCAGCAGCTTGTTTCTACGGCAGGGGGTGGTGAGCACTGAAGCTTTCTTT; CDR3 protein: CASSLFLRQGVVSTEAFF; J gene: TRBJ1-1; D gene: TRBD1; V gene: TRBV5-4; clone size: once
CDR3 DNA: TGCAGCGTAAAGGGGACTAGCGGGAGCACAGATACGCAGTATTTT; CDR3 protein: CSVKGTSGSTDTQYF; J gene: TRBJ2-3; D gene: TRBD2; V gene: TRBV29-1; clone size: NA
CDR3 DNA: TGCGCCAGCAGCCGGACTAGCGGGAGACAGAACAATGAGCAGTTCTTC; CDR3 protein: CASSRTSGRQNNEQFF; J gene: TRBJ2-1; D gene: TRBD2; V gene: TRBV4-3; clone size: NA
CDR3 DNA: TGTGCCAGCAGCTCATCGGGACAGCGAACTGAAGCTTTCTTT; CDR3 protein: CASSSSGQRTEAFF; J gene: TRBJ1-1; D gene: TRBD1; V gene: TRBV11-2; clone size: NA
CDR3 DNA: TGTGCCAGCAGCTTGACCCAAACTAGCGGCCAAGAGACCCAGTACTTC; CDR3 protein: CASSLTQTSGQETQYF; J gene: TRBJ2-5; D gene: TRBD2; V gene: TRBV5-6; clone size: NA
CDR3 DNA: TGTGCCAGCAGCCTTAGCGGACCGGGATTCTACGAGCAGTACTTC; CDR3 protein: CASSLSGPGFYEQYF; J gene: TRBJ2-7; D gene: NA; V gene: TRBV7-9; clone size: NA
CDR3 DNA: TGTGCCAGCAGCTTAGAAGTTCCCAGAGGTAGCAATCAGCCCCAGCATTTT; CDR3 protein: CASSLEVPRGSNQPQHF; J gene: TRBJ1-5; D gene: NA; V gene: TRBV7-9; clone size: few